In its sample, the clone carrying this T cell receptor (beta chain) was seen a few times. J lost 8 bases, V lost 5 bases, and 3 bases had no gene match. Germline CDR1 and CDR2: DFQATT and SNEGSKA (reference sequence). The CDR3 totals 13 residues. This sample was taken from a study of blood T cells in healthy people across ages. Together with a sample-barcoded 5' primer, a J-beta primer mix was included in a second PCR lasting roughly 6 to 12 cycles. TCRdb re-called the 5' RACE reads with MiXCR, one entry per CDR3 protein. The table has 1.5 million to 2 million distinct CDR3 sequences, around half seen once.

The source material was blood. This TCR was recovered from a woman aged 40 to 49 in good health. V gene TRBV20-1 combines with J gene TRBJ1-6, with TRBD1 matching over 10 bases. CDR3 nucleotides: TGCAGTGCTTCCGGGACAGGGGATTCACCCCTCCACTTT. Its protein product is CSASGTGDSPLHF.